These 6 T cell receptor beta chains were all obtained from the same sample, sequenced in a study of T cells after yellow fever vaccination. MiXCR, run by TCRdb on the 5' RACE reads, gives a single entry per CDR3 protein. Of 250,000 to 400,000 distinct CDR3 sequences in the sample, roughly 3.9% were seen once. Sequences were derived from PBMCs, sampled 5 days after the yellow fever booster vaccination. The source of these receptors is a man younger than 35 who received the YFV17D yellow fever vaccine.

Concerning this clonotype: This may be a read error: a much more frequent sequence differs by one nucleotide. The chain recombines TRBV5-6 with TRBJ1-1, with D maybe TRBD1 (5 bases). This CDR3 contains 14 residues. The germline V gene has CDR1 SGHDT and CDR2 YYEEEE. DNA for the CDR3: TGTGCCAGCAGCCCTGCCCGGGGGACGGCTGAAGCTATCTTT. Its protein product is CASSPARGTAEAIF.

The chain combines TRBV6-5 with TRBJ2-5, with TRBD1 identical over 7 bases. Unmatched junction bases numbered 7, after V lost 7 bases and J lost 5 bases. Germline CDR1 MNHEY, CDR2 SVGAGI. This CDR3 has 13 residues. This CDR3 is CASNNRGWETQYF. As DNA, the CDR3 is TGTGCCAGCAATAACAGGGGATGGGAGACCCAGTACTTC.

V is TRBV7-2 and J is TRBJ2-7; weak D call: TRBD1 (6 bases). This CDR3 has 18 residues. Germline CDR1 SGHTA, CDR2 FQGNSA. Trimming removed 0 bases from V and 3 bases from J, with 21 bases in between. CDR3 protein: CASSLAAGEGLGFYEQYV. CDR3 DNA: TGTGCCAGCAGCTTAGCCGCAGGGGAAGGCTTAGGCTTCTACGAGCAGTACGTC.

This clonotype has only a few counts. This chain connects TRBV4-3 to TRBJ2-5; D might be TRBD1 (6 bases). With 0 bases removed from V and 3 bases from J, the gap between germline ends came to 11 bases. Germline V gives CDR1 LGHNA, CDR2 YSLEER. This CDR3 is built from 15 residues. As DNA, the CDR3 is TGCGCCAGCAGCCAAGATAACAGGGCCGAAGAGACCCAGTACTTC. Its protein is CASSQDNRAEETQYF.

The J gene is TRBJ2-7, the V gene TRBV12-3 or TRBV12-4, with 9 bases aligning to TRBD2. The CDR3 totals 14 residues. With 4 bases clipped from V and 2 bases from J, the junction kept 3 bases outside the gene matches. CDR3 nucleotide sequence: TGTGCCAGCAGTTCCAGCGGGGGGCCCTACGAGCAGTACTTC. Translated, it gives CASSSSGGPYEQYF.

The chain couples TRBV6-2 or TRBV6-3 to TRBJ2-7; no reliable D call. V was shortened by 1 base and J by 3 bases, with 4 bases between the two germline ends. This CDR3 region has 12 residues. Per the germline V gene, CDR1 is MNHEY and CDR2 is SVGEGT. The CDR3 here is CASSYYGYEQYV. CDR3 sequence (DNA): TGTGCCAGCAGTTACTACGGCTACGAGCAGTACGTC.